These 9 T cell receptor beta chains came from one sample sequenced in a study of T cell clonality in common variable immunodeficiency. Measured with immunoSEQ multiplex PCR; TCRdb has only the in-frame clones, and not every one. Listed for the sample are about 74,000 clones, none seen a single time. Sequencing was performed on peripheral blood mononuclear cells. The receptors were gathered from a person aged 18 to 70 in good health.

This clone came up many times. The CDR3 end lies 3 residues beyond the end of the read and is filled in from the germline J gene. V and J are TRBV14 and TRBJ1-1, with TRBD1 as a possible D gene (5 bases). This CDR3 has 16 residues. Germline V CDR1 and CDR2: SGHDN, FVKESK. V dropped 1 base and J dropped 0 bases, with 12 bases sitting between them. The CDR3 is CASSQVGPRMNTEAFF. Incomplete CDR3 DNA: TGTGCCAGCAGCCAAGTGGGGCCCCGGATGAACACTGAA.

Many counts were recorded for this clone. The read ends 3 residues early relative to the CDR3; the germline J gene fills the gap. J is TRBJ2-7 and V is TRBV7-2; D may be TRBD1 (6 bases). The germline V gene encodes CDR1 SGHTA and CDR2 FQGNSA. This CDR3 contains 14 residues. Trimming removed 5 bases at V and 4 bases at J, with 15 bases between. The CDR3 DNA, read in part, is TGTGCCAGCAGCCTGATGGACAGAAGGTACGAG. This gives the protein CASSLMDRRYE. In full, the CDR3 reads CASSLMDRRYEQYF.

This clone was counted many times. The read ends 3 residues shy of where the CDR3 ends; the end is completed using the germline J gene. The V and J genes are TRBV29-1 and TRBJ2-1; D is possibly TRBD1 (6 bases). This CDR3 is 13 amino acids long. CDR1 SQVTM and CDR2 ANQGSEA come from the germline V gene. Trimming pared 3 bases from V and 4 bases from J, leaving 10 bases between. CDR3: CSVDSGQYNEQFF. CDR3 DNA (partial): TGCAGCGTTGACTCCGGACAGTACAATGAG.

This clone was found many times. Its ends do not fully match the called genes, so a read error is possible. The covered CDR3 bases are TGTGCTAGCAGCTTAGGACAGGGGTGGGCAAACAATGAG. Protein: CASSLGQGWANNE. The full CDR3 protein is CASSLGQGWANNEQFF. The chain joins TRBV7-7 to TRBJ2-1; 9 bases are shared with TRBD1. The CDR3 is cut off 3 residues early in the read; its end comes from the germline J gene. Looked up from germline, CDR1 is SSHAT and CDR2 is FNYEAQ (reference sequence). CDR3 length equals 16 residues.

This clone has ten or more counts. The CDR3 is cut off 3 residues early in the read; its end comes from the germline J gene. This rearrangement joins TRBV7-2 to TRBJ1-4; D is unclear. The CDR3 is 11 residues long. Germline V gene sequence: CDR1 SGHTA, CDR2 FQGNSA. The part of the CDR3 DNA that was read is TGTGCCAGCAGCTTAGACGGGAAA. Encoded protein: CASSLDGK. The whole CDR3 region reads CASSLDGKLFF.

This clone occurred many times. The read stops 3 residues short of the end of the CDR3; the missing end is completed from the germline J gene. The rearrangement uses TRBV23-1 and TRBJ1-5; D is perhaps TRBD1 (6 bases). TRBV23-1 is an open reading frame whose function is uncertain. V dropped 6 bases and J dropped 9 bases, with 18 bases sitting between them. The CDR3 consists of 14 residues. CDR3 bases read: TGCGCCAGCAGATTGGGGGCGAAAGCTAGGCCC. This encodes CASRLGAKARP. The entire CDR3 reads CASRLGAKARPQHF.

In its sample, this clone was seen many times. The missing CDR3 end, 3 residues past where the read stops, is filled in from the germline J gene. J is TRBJ1-6 and V is TRBV5-5; 7 bases map to TRBD1. Germline values: CDR1 SGHKS, CDR2 YYEKEE (reference sequence). V lost 5 bases, J lost 7 bases, and 6 bases stayed unmatched. The CDR3 length is 14 residues. The chain's CDR3 is CASSSGTANSPLHF. The sequenced part of the CDR3 DNA is TGTGCCAGCAGTTCCGGGACAGCAAATTCACCC.

There are many counts of this clone. CDR3 sequence reads: CASSLVGASNQPQHF. The part of the CDR3 DNA that was read is TGTGCCAGCAGCTTGGTAGGGGCGAGCAATCAGCCC. The chain uses TRBV5-5 and TRBJ1-5, with a tentative D call TRBD1 (5 bases). The CDR3 is cut off 3 residues early in the read; its end comes from the germline J gene. Germline lookup yields CDR1 SGHKS and CDR2 YYEKEE (reference sequence). V was shortened by 0 bases and J by 1 base, with 8 bases between the two germline ends. The CDR3 runs 15 residues.

This clone was recorded at least ten times. The read falls 3 residues short of the CDR3 end, and the missing part is taken from the germline J gene. The rearrangement uses TRBV14 and TRBJ2-7; D is unclear. CDR1 and CDR2 (germline): SGHDN, FVKESK. This CDR3 comprises 14 residues. Trimming shortened V by 1 base and J by 4 bases, and 11 bases separated the two germline ends. CDR3 bases read: TGTGCCAGCAGCCAAGCAACAGAGTTTTACGAG. The encoded protein is CASSQATEFYE. The whole CDR3 sequence reads CASSQATEFYEQYF. The full variable domain, rest sourced from reference TRBV14 and TRBJ2-7, is EAGVTQFPSHSVIEKGQTVTLRCDPISGHDNLYWYRRVMGKEIKFLLHFVKESKQDESGMPNNRFLAERTGGTYSTLKVQPAELEDSGVYFCASSQATEFYEQYFGPGTRLTVT.